The present T cell receptor beta chain was sequenced within a study of cytomegalovirus exposure and HLA in healthy donors. Whole-study context: Of all 380 or so donors who were genotyped, around 82% belonged to the Caucasian-associated ancestry cluster. Broader study findings: Immune exposure information comprised only CMV serostatus.

In regard to this clone: Its specificity is not known.

A multiplex PCR was run with 60 Vbeta primers and 13 Jbeta primers. Method: immunoSEQ multiplex PCR; TCRdb's copy keeps in-frame clones and lacks some. This table holds 170,000 or so clones, 77% found once. Germline assignment: CDR1 MGHRA and CDR2 YSYEKL. The CDR3 covers 14 residues. The V end was cut by 5 bases, the J end by 8 bases, with 13 bases between. This sequence joins TRBV4-1 and TRBJ1-6; a weak D match, TRBD1 (5 bases). The sequenced material came from PBMCs. The TCR sequence derives from a woman aged 25 to 39 in good health and CMV-seronegative. DNA for the CDR3: TGCGCCAGCAGCTCTCGACAGTCGGATTCACCCCTCCACTTT. This gives the protein CASSSRQSDSPLHF.